The 7 T cell receptor beta chains below come from one sample, sequenced in a study of Ad26.COV2.S vaccination and SARS-CoV-2 variants. Sequencing was performed with immunoSEQ multiplex PCR; in TCRdb, only in-frame clones are kept and a portion is missing. The repertoire holds approximately 410,000 clones, roughly 90% seen once, with around 3.6% in the top ten. This sample's treatment: roughly 19 received Ad26.COV2.S at low or high dose, single or two shots; five or six received placebo; per-sample allocation not given. Sampling occurred on day 63 after the first vaccine or placebo injection. Sequenced here: peripheral blood, sampled in a trial of Ad26.COV2.S vaccine versus placebo. The receptors derive from a person between 18 and 59 years old who received the Ad26.COV2.S COVID-19 vaccine or a placebo.

The chain joins TRBV7-9 to TRBJ1-2; 7 bases are shared with TRBD1. Losses at the gene ends were 5 bases for V and 8 bases for J; bases not matched to a gene: 8. Germline V gene sequence: CDR1 SEHNR, CDR2 FQNEAQ (reference sequence). There are 13 residues in the CDR3. In DNA, the CDR3 is TGTGCCAGCAGCGGGAAGCGGACAGGAGGCTACACCTTC. Translating it yields CASSGKRTGGYTF.

V is TRBV6-2 or TRBV6-3 and J is TRBJ2-3; 8 nucleotides line up with TRBD2. The CDR3 totals 15 residues. After removal of 6 bases from V and 2 bases from J, the junction contained 7 bases not matched to a gene. From germline, CDR1 is MNHEY and CDR2 SVGEGT. The CDR3 spells CASSFSGDFTDTQYF. The CDR3 DNA reads TGTGCCAGCAGCTTTAGCGGGGATTTCACAGATACGCAGTATTTT.

The chain joins TRBV19 to TRBJ1-1, with 7 bases matching TRBD1. The germline V gene encodes CDR1 LNHDA and CDR2 SQIVND (reference sequence). The CDR3 contains 14 residues. V shed 5 bases, J shed 4 bases, and the junction held 7 bases outside the gene matches. DNA for the CDR3: TGTGCCAGTAGTGCCGAGGGACAGCGCACTGAAGCTTTCTTT. This gives the protein CASSAEGQRTEAFF.

Notes on this clone: This CDR3 is also generated by other DNA sequences in the sample. In DNA, the CDR3 is TGTGCCAGCAGTCTCGGCGTGACAGATACGCAGTATTTT. Protein sequence: CASSLGVTDTQYF. V is TRBV12-3 or TRBV12-4 and J is TRBJ2-3; D is ambiguous. Trimming shortened V by 5 bases and J by 3 bases, and 9 bases separated the two germline ends. The CDR3 length is 13 residues.

The V and J genes are TRBV5-1 and TRBJ2-7; 11 nucleotides align to TRBD1. CDR1 is SGHRS, CDR2 YFSETQ, per germline. There are 14 residues in the CDR3. V lost 5 bases to trimming and J lost 1 base; unmatched junction nucleotides: 2. The CDR3 is CASSRDRGSYEQYF. The CDR3 DNA is TGCGCCAGCAGTCGGGACAGGGGGTCCTACGAGCAGTACTTC.

The rearrangement links TRBV11-3 to TRBJ2-3; D is ambiguous. V lost 5 bases and J 0 bases, leaving 15 bases between the germline ends. Germline CDR1 and CDR2: SGHNT and YENEEA. CDR3 length: 16 residues. Here the CDR3 DNA reads TGTGCCAGCAGCATCCGGACGGGTGCTAGCACAGATACGCAGTATTTT. This codes for CASSIRTGASTDTQYF. The full variable domain, its missing parts supplied by reference TRBV11-3 and TRBJ2-3, is EAGVVQSPRYKIIEKKQPVAFWCNPISGHNTLYWYLQNLGQGPELLIRYENEEAVDDSQLPKDRFSAERLKGVDSTLKIQPAELGDSAVYLCASSIRTGASTDTQYFGPGTRLTVL.

The chain links TRBV11-2 to TRBJ1-6; D remains ambiguous. The V end lost 1 base, the J end lost 6 bases, and 1 base lay between the germline ends. The length of the CDR3 is 12 residues. Germline V gene data show CDR1 as SGHAT and CDR2 as FQNNGV. The CDR3 loop reads CASSLVNSPLHF. CDR3 in DNA: TGTGCCAGCAGCTTAGTTAATTCACCCCTCCACTTT.